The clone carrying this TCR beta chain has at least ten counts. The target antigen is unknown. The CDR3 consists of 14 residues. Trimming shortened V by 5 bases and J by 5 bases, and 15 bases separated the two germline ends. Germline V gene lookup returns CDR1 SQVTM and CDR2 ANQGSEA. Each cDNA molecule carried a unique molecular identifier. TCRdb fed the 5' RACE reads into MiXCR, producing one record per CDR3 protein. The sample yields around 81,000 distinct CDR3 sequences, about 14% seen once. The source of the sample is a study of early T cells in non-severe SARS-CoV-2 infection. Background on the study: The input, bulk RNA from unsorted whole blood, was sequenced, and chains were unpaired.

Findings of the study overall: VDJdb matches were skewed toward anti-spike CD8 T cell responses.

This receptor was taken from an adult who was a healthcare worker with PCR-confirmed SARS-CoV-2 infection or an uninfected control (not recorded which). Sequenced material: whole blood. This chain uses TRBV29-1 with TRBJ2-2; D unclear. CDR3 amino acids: CSVRESDRTGELFF. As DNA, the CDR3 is TGCAGCGTTAGGGAATCCGATCGGACCGGGGAGCTGTTTTTT.